This TCR beta chain stems from a study of early T cells in non-severe SARS-CoV-2 infection. This clonotype was detected many times. TCRdb fed the 5' RACE reads into MiXCR, producing one record per CDR3 protein. The profile shows more than 75,000 distinct CDR3 sequences, around 13% of them singletons. V lost 2 bases, J lost 9 bases, and 8 bases lay in between. The CDR3 totals 11 residues. The germline gives CDR1 MNHNY, CDR2 SVGAGI (reference sequence). The chain is built from TRBV6-6 and TRBJ2-7; no reliable D call. The sample was whole blood. This receptor was identified in an adult who was a healthcare worker with PCR-confirmed SARS-CoV-2 infection or an uninfected control (not recorded which). The CDR3 bases are TGTGCCAGCAGTTACCCCGACGGGCAGTACTTC. Its protein is CASSYPDGQYF.